This T cell receptor (beta chain) was found in a study of blood T cell repertoires in COVID-19. Study-level information: There were acute and convalescent COVID-19 samples, and they came from the United States, Italy and Spain.

Repertoires were generated with immunoSEQ multiplex PCR, while TCRdb's copy carries only in-frame clones and drops some. The sample yields more than 250,000 clones, 70% to 90% seen once. The CDR3 sequence is 14 residues long. Germline V lookup: CDR1 SGHTA, CDR2 FQGNSA. V dropped 5 bases and J dropped 4; count of bases not matched to a gene: 5. The receptor comes from a human donor in a cohort sampled during active COVID-19. Material for sequencing was peripheral blood. The genes are TRBV7-2 and TRBJ1-5; TRBD1 matches at 7 bases. The CDR3: CASSRGTANQPQHF. DNA for the CDR3: TGTGCCAGCAGCCGGGGGACAGCTAATCAGCCCCAGCATTTT.